This paragraph reports one TCR beta chain. This sample is part of a study of CD8 T cells in Susac syndrome. An amount of RNA that ranged from roughly 0.5 to 1 ug was reverse transcribed with random hexamers. One entry per CDR3 protein, called by TCRdb with MiXCR from the immunoSEQ multiplex PCR reads. Found here are under 85,000 distinct CDR3 sequences, 85% to 95% of them singletons; the top ten hold less than 0.95%. This receptor was taken from a human donor with Susac syndrome. The sequenced sample consisted of CD8+ T cells from PBMCs.

CDR3 amino acids: CSAPPRTGFYGYTF. The CDR3 DNA reads TGCAGTGCCCCCCCCCGGACAGGGTTCTATGGCTACACCTTC. This chain joins TRBV20-1 and TRBJ1-2, with 8 bases lining up with TRBD1. V dropped 6 bases and J dropped 4; count of bases not matched to a gene: 10. The CDR3 loop spans 14 amino acids. The V gene's germline CDR1 is DFQATT and CDR2 SNEGSKA (reference sequence).